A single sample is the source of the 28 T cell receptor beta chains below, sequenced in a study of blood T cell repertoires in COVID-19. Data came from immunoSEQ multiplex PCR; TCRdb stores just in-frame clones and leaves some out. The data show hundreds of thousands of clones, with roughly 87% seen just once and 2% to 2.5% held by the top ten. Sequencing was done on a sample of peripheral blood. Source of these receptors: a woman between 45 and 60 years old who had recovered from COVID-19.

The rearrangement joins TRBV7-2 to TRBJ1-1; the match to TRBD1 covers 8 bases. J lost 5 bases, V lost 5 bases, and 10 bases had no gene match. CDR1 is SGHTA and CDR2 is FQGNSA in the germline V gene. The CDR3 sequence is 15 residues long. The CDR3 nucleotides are TGTGCCAGCAGCGCCTCAGGGGGCTTTGGAACTGAAGCTTTCTTT. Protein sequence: CASSASGGFGTEAFF.

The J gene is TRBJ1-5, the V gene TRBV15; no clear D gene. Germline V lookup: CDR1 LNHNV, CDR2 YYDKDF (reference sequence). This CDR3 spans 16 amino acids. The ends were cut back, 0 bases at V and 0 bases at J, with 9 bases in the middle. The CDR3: CATSRDPGYSNQPQHF. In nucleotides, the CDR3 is TGTGCCACCAGCAGAGATCCGGGGTATAGCAATCAGCCCCAGCATTTT.

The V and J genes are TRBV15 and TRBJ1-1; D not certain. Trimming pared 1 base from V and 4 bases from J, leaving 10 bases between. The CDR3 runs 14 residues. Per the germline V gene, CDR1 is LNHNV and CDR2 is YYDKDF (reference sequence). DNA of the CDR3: TGTGCCACCAGCAGAGTAGACCCAGGCACTGAAGCTTTCTTT. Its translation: CATSRVDPGTEAFF.

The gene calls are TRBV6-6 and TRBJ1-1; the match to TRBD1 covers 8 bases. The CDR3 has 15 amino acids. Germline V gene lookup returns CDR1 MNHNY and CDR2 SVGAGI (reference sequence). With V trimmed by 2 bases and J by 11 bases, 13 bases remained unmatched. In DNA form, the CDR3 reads TGTGCCAGCAGTTACCGACAGGGGCGCCTGGGGGGCGCTTTCTTT. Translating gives CASSYRQGRLGGAFF.

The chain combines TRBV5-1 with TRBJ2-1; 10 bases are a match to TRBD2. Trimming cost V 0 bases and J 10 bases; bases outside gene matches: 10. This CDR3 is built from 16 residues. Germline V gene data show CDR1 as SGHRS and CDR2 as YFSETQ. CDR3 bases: TGCGCCAGCAGCTTGGGCCTAGCGGGGGCCCGGAGGGAGCAGTTCTTC. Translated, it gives CASSLGLAGARREQFF.

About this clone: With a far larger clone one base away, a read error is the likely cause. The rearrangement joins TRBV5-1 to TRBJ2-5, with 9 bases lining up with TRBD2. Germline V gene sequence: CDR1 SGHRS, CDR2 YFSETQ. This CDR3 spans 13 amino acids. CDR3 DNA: TGCGCCACCAGCTTGCGGGGGGGGGAGACCCAGTACTTC. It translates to CATSLRGGETQYF.

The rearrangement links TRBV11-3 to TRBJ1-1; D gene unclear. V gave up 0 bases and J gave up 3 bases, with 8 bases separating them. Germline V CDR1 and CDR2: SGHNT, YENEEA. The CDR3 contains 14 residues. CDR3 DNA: TGTGCCAGCAGCTTAGAAGGCGGGGACACTGAAGCTTTCTTT. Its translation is CASSLEGGDTEAFF.

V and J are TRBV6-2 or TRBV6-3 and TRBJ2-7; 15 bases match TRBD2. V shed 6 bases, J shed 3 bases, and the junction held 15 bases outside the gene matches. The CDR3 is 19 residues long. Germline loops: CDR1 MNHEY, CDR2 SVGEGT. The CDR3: CASSPAGLAGGRTLYEQYF. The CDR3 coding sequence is TGTGCCAGCAGCCCGGCCGGACTAGCGGGGGGGAGAACCCTCTACGAGCAGTACTTC.

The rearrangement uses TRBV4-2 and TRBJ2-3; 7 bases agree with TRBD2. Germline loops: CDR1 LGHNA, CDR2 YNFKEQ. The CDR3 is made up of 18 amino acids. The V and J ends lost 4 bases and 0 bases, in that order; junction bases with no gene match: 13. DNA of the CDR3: TGTGCCAGCAGCCGAGATTTTTGGGCTAGCGGTAGCACAGATACGCAGTATTTT. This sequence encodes CASSRDFWASGSTDTQYF.

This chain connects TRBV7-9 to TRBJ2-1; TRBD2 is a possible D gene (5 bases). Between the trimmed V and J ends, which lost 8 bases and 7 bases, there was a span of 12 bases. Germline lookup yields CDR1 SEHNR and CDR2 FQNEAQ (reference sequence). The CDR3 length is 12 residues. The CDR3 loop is CASSTGMNEQFF. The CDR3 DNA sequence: TGTGCCAGCTCCACGGGAATGAATGAGCAGTTCTTC.

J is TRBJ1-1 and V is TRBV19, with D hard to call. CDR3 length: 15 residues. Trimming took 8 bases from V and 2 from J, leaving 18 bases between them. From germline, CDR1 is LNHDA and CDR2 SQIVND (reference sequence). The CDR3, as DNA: TGTGCCAGTCGAACATTTACGGGAATTAACACTGAAGCTTTCTTT. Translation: CASRTFTGINTEAFF.

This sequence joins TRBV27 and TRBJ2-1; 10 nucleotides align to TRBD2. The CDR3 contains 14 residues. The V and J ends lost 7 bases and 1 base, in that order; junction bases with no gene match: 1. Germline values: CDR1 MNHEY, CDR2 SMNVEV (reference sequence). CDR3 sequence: CASKREGSYNEQFF. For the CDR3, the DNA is TGTGCCAGCAAGCGGGAGGGGTCCTACAATGAGCAGTTCTTC.

DNA of the CDR3: TGTGCCAGCAGCCAAGCGGGGGGCTCGCAGTATTTT. This codes for CASSQAGGSQYF. The J gene is TRBJ2-3, the V gene TRBV11-2; TRBD2 aligns across 9 bases. J gave up 10 bases and V 5 bases, and 4 bases lay outside the gene matches. The CDR3 sequence is 12 residues long. CDR1 SGHAT and CDR2 FQNNGV come from the germline V gene.

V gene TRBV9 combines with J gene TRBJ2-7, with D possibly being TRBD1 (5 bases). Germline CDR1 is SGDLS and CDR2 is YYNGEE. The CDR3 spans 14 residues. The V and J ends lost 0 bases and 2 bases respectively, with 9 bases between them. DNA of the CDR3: TGTGCCAGCAGCGTAGAACCCAGGGCCTACGAGCAGTACTTC. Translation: CASSVEPRAYEQYF. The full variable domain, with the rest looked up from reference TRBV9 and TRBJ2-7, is DSGVTQTPKHLITATGQRVTLRCSPRSGDLSVYWYQQSLDQGLQFLIQYYNGEERAKGNILERFSAQQFPDLHSELNLSSLELGDSALYFCASSVEPRAYEQYFGPGTRLTVT.

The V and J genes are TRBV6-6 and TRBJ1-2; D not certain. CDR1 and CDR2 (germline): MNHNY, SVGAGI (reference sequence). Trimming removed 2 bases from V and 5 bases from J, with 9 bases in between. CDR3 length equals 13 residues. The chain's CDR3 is CASSYPGEYGYTF. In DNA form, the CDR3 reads TGTGCCAGCAGTTACCCGGGAGAGTATGGCTACACCTTC.

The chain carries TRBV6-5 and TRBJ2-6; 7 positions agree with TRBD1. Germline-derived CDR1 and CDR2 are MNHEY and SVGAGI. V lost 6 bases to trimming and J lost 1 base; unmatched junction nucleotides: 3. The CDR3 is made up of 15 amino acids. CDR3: CASRIQGSGANVLTF. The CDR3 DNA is TGTGCCAGCAGAATACAGGGGTCTGGGGCCAACGTCCTGACTTTC.

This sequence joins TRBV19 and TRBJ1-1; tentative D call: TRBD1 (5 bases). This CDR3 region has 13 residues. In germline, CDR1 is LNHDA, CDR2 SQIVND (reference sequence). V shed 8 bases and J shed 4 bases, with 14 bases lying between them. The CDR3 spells CASQPGGSTEAFF. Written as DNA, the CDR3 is TGTGCCAGTCAACCGGGGGGAAGCACTGAAGCTTTCTTT.

CDR3 amino acids: CASSPLGGAGNSPLHF. The DNA for the CDR3 is TGTGCCAGCAGCCCCTTGGGGGGAGCCGGGAATTCACCCCTCCACTTT. This chain links TRBV7-2 with TRBJ1-6; weak D call: TRBD1 (5 bases). V lost 5 bases and J lost 7, with 18 bases in between. CDR3 length: 16 residues. CDR1 and CDR2 (germline): SGHTA, FQGNSA.

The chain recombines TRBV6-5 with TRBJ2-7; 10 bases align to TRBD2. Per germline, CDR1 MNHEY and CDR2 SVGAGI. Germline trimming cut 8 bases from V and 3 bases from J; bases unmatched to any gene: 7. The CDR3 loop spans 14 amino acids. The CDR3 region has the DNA TGTGCCAGCTCCACAGCGGGAGGGTACTACGAGCAGTACTTC. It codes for CASSTAGGYYEQYF.

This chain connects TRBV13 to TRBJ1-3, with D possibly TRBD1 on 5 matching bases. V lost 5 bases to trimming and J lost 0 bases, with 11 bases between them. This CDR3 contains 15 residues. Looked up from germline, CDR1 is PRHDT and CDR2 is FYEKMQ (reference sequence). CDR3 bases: TGTGCCAGCAGCAAAAGACAGTCCTCTGGAAACACCATATATTTT. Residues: CASSKRQSSGNTIYF.

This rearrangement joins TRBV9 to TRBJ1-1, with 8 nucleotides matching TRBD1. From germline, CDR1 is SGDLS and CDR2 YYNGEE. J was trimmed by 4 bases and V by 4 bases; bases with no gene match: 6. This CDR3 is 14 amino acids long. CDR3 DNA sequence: TGTGCCAGCAGCAGACAGGGGCGGGGCACTGAAGCTTTCTTT. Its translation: CASSRQGRGTEAFF.

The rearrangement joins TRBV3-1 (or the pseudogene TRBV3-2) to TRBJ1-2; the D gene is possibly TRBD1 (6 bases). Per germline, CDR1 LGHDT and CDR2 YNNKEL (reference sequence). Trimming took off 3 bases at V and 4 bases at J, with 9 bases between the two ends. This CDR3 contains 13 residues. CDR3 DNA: TGTGCCAGCAGCCACCAGGACAGCTATGGCTACACCTTC. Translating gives CASSHQDSYGYTF.

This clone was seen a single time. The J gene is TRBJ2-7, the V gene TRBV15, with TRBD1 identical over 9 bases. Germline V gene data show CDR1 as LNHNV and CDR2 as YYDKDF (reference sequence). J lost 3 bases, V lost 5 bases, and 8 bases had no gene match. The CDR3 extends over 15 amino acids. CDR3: CATSEGTGSLYEQYF. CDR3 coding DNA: TGTGCCACCAGCGAGGGGACAGGGAGTCTCTACGAGCAGTACTTC.

CDR3: CASLPPGNTEAFF. CDR3 coding DNA: TGTGCCAGCCTCCCCCCGGGGAACACTGAAGCTTTCTTT. The gene calls are TRBV6-5 and TRBJ1-1; D call uncertain. This CDR3 has 13 amino acids. Trimming shortened V by 8 bases and J by 1 base, and 11 bases separated the two germline ends. The germline gives CDR1 MNHEY, CDR2 SVGAGI.

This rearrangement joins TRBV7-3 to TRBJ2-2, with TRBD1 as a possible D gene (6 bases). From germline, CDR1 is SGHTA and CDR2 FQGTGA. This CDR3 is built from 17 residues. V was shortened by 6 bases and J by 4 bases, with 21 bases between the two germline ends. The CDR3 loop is CASSWTGTPAGTGELFF. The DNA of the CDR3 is TGTGCCAGCAGTTGGACCGGGACACCGGCGGGCACCGGGGAGCTGTTTTTT.

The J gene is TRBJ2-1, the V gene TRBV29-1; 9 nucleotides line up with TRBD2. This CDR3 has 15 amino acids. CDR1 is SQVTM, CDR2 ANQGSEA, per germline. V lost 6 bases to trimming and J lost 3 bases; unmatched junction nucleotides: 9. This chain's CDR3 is CSVLEGTSRYNEQFF. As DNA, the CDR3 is TGCAGCGTCCTGGAGGGGACTAGCCGCTACAATGAGCAGTTCTTC.

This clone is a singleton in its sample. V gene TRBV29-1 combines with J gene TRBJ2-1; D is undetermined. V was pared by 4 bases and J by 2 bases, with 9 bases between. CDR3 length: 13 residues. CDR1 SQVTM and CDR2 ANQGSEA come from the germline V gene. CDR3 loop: CSVGQVTYNEQFF. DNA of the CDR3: TGCAGCGTTGGCCAGGTGACCTACAATGAGCAGTTCTTC.

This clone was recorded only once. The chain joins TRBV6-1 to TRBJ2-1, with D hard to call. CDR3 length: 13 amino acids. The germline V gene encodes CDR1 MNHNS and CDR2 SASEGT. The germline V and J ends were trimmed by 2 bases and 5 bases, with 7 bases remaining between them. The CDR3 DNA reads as TGTGCCAGCAGTGAAATTGGAGACAATGAGCAGTTCTTC. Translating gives CASSEIGDNEQFF.